Following are 29 T cell receptor beta chains from one sample sequenced in a study of T cells in Graves' hyperthyroidism and ophthalmopathy. RNA transcripts yielded amplified TCR beta CDR3 regions. HTBI primers were used for first-round RT-PCR of the TCR CDR3. From the multiplex PCR reads, TCRdb called clonotypes with MiXCR, one entry per CDR3 protein. The table has 250,000 or so distinct CDR3 sequences, roughly 15% seen once. The sequencing input was blood. The receptors originated from a woman aged 18 to 35 with Graves' ophthalmopathy.

This clonotype was seen many times. V and J are TRBV6-1 and TRBJ1-5, with D unclear. Trimming cost V 6 bases and J 1 base, with 10 bases left between them. This CDR3 comprises 14 residues. Germline CDR1 reads MNHNS; CDR2 reads SASEGT. CDR3 sequence (DNA): TGTGCCAGCAGGCCAGCGGGAAGCAATCAGCCCCAGCATTTT. It yields the protein CASRPAGSNQPQHF.

This clonotype has at least ten counts. The rearrangement links TRBV7-9 to TRBJ2-3, with D uncertain. This CDR3 is built from 16 residues. The V gene lost 3 bases and the J gene lost 4 bases, with 17 bases spanning the gap. Germline CDR1 reads SEHNR; CDR2 reads FQNEAQ (reference sequence). The DNA for the CDR3 is TGTGCCAGCAGCTTCCCTCGGGTAGCAGGCGCAGATACGCAGTATTTT. This translates into CASSFPRVAGADTQYF.

The table lists this clonotype with many counts. This chain uses TRBV20-1 with TRBJ1-4; 7 bases align to TRBD1. Germline V gives CDR1 DFQATT, CDR2 SNEGSKA (reference sequence). V dropped 8 bases and J dropped 5; count of bases not matched to a gene: 8. The CDR3 totals 13 residues. CDR3 residues: CSSPGQLNEKLFF. The CDR3 bases are TGCAGTTCCCCGGGACAGCTAAATGAAAAACTGTTTTTT.

This clonotype has ten or more counts. The gene calls are TRBV5-1 and TRBJ2-2; weak D call: TRBD2 (6 bases). V dropped 6 bases and J dropped 5 bases, with 20 bases sitting between them. Per germline, CDR1 SGHRS and CDR2 YFSETQ. The CDR3 spans 16 residues. CDR3 in DNA: TGCGCCAGCACCCCCCCAGGGCGGGGATGGACCGGGGAGCTGTTTTTT. This translates into CASTPPGRGWTGELFF.

This clonotype was detected only a few times. The gene calls are TRBV18 and TRBJ2-7; 9 bases line up with TRBD1. With 5 bases clipped from V and 5 bases from J, the junction kept 7 bases outside the gene matches. The CDR3 runs to 14 residues. Germline V gene lookup returns CDR1 KGHSH and CDR2 LQKENI. The CDR3 sequence: CASSLDRGVDEQYF. CDR3 DNA: TGTGCCAGCTCATTGGACAGGGGAGTTGACGAGCAGTACTTC.

The sample holds many counts of this clonotype. The gene calls are TRBV28 and TRBJ2-1; possibly TRBD2 for D (5 bases). The CDR3 is made up of 17 amino acids. Germline V lookup: CDR1 MDHEN, CDR2 SYDVKM. Trimming cost V 3 bases and J 5 bases, with 20 bases left between them. The CDR3 bases are TGTGCCAGCAGTTTTCGGGGTGCAACTACTTTCGACAATGAGCAGTTCTTC. Its protein is CASSFRGATTFDNEQFF.

This clonotype has ten or more counts. This chain links TRBV27 with TRBJ1-5, with D possibly TRBD1 on 6 matching bases. Deletions cut 0 bases from V and 4 bases from J, with 10 bases between. Germline CDR1 is MNHEY and CDR2 is SMNVEV (reference sequence). There are 15 residues in the CDR3. The CDR3 coding sequence is TGTGCCAGCAGTTTATCGATACAGGGTAATCAGCCCCAGCATTTT. This translates into CASSLSIQGNQPQHF.

This clonotype was picked up a small number of times. CDR3 sequence: CASGVAGLNEQFF. The CDR3 nucleotides are TGTGCCAGTGGTGTGGCGGGCCTCAATGAGCAGTTCTTC. J is TRBJ2-1 and V is TRBV19, with D possibly being TRBD2 (5 bases). There are 13 residues in the CDR3. Germline CDR1 is LNHDA and CDR2 is SQIVND (reference sequence). V dropped 8 bases and J dropped 6 bases, with 14 bases sitting between them.

This clonotype was seen repeatedly, ten times or more. The chain has TRBV12-3 or TRBV12-4 and TRBJ2-5, with 7 bases lining up with TRBD1. With 4 bases clipped from V and 3 bases from J, the junction kept 8 bases outside the gene matches. The CDR3 totals 15 residues. CDR3 in amino acids: CASSSDRDSKETQYF. In DNA, the CDR3 is TGTGCCAGCAGTTCAGACCGGGACAGTAAAGAGACCCAGTACTTC.

This clonotype has at least ten counts. The chain carries TRBV27 and TRBJ2-2; 9 bases match TRBD2. Trimming removed 0 bases from V and 5 bases from J; junction bases left unmatched: 7. The CDR3 totals 17 residues. Per the germline V gene, CDR1 is MNHEY and CDR2 is SMNVEV (reference sequence). Here the CDR3 reads CASSLSRSGRKTGELFF. The DNA of the CDR3 is TGTGCCAGCAGTTTATCCCGGAGCGGGAGGAAAACCGGGGAGCTGTTTTTT.

V and J are TRBV20-1 and TRBJ2-2, with 7 bases matching TRBD2. CDR3 length equals 16 residues. Germline V lookup: CDR1 DFQATT, CDR2 SNEGSKA (reference sequence). Unmatched junction bases numbered 10, after V lost 3 bases and J lost 3 bases. As DNA, the CDR3 is TGCAGTGCTAGCCCCTCCGGGCTAGCGGACACCGGGGAGCTGTTTTTT. It encodes CSASPSGLADTGELFF.

V is TRBV9 and J is TRBJ2-2; 10 bases map to TRBD1. Per the germline V gene, CDR1 is SGDLS and CDR2 is YYNGEE. CDR3 size: 17 residues. The trim removed 4 bases at V and 4 bases at J, leaving 10 bases unmatched. CDR3 sequence reads: CASSLSRDRGITGELFF. The CDR3 nucleotides read TGTGCCAGCAGCCTTAGTAGGGACAGGGGAATCACCGGGGAGCTGTTTTTT.

This clonotype was observed many times. The CDR3, as DNA: TGCAGCGTTGAAGCCGGGGGTGAGCAGTTCTTC. Its protein is CSVEAGGEQFF. The chain carries TRBV29-1 and TRBJ2-1; TRBD2 might be the D (6 bases). CDR3 size: 11 residues. Trimming stripped 1 base from V and 9 bases from J, with 7 bases between. Germline CDR1 is SQVTM and CDR2 is ANQGSEA.

At least ten counts were recorded for this clonotype. The rearrangement links TRBV12-3 or TRBV12-4 to TRBJ2-2; possible D gene TRBD1, 5 bases. There are 15 residues in the CDR3. V gave up 4 bases and J gave up 1 base, with 10 bases separating them. The chain's CDR3 is CASSSRQGNTGELFF. DNA of the CDR3: TGTGCCAGCAGTTCAAGGCAGGGGAACACCGGGGAGCTGTTTTTT.

This clonotype was recorded a few times. V usage is TRBV4-2 and J usage is TRBJ1-1; D may be TRBD1 (5 bases). V lost 0 bases, J lost 6 bases, and 17 bases lay in between. The CDR3 is 16 residues long. In germline, CDR1 is LGHNA, CDR2 YNFKEQ. CDR3 sequence: CASSQDSRQGFSEAFF. The CDR3 bases are TGTGCCAGCAGCCAAGATAGTCGGCAGGGTTTCTCTGAAGCTTTCTTT.

This clonotype was counted many times. V gene TRBV11-2 combines with J gene TRBJ2-5; unclear D gene. There are 13 residues in the CDR3. Per germline, CDR1 SGHAT and CDR2 FQNNGV. The germline V and J ends were trimmed by 3 bases and 4 bases, with 9 bases remaining between them. CDR3 sequence: CASSFYARETQYF. CDR3 sequence (DNA): TGTGCCAGCAGCTTTTACGCGCGAGAGACCCAGTACTTC.

This clonotype was recorded at least ten times. The V call is TRBV3-1, the J call TRBJ1-4; possible D gene TRBD1, 5 bases. Deletions cut 4 bases from V and 0 bases from J, with 9 bases between. Germline values: CDR1 LGHDT, CDR2 YNNKEL (reference sequence). The CDR3 length is 15 residues. This chain's CDR3 is CASSPRGSTNEKLFF. In nucleotides, the CDR3 is TGTGCCAGCAGCCCGCGGGGCTCAACTAATGAAAAACTGTTTTTT. The full variable domain, in which reference TRBV3-1 and TRBJ1-4 provide the parts outside the CDR3, is DTAVSQTPKYLVTQMGNDKSIKCEQNLGHDTMYWYKQDSKKFLKIMFSYNNKELIINETVPNRFSPKSPDKAHLNLHINSLELGDSAVYFCASSPRGSTNEKLFFGSGTQLSVL.

At least ten counts were recorded for this clonotype. Here the CDR3 DNA reads TGTGCCAGCAGCGGGGGACAGGGTAACTATGGCTACACCTTC. Translation: CASSGGQGNYGYTF. This chain uses TRBV9 with TRBJ1-2; 9 positions match TRBD1. CDR3 size: 14 residues. Germline V gene data show CDR1 as SGDLS and CDR2 as YYNGEE. The J segment lost 1 base and the V segment lost 3 bases, leaving 1 base of the junction unmatched.

This clonotype was picked up many times. This rearrangement joins TRBV24-1 to TRBJ2-1, with 8 bases aligning to TRBD2. CDR3 length: 17 amino acids. V lost 2 bases, J lost 0 bases, and 5 bases stayed unmatched. Germline CDR1 and CDR2: KGHDR and SFDVKD. The CDR3 DNA reads as TGTGCCACCAGTGATTCGGGGGGGGGGAACTCCTACAATGAGCAGTTCTTC. Protein sequence: CATSDSGGGNSYNEQFF.

This clonotype was seen ten or more times. CDR3 amino acids: CSAPGLAVDTQYF. DNA of the CDR3: TGCAGTGCCCCGGGACTAGCGGTGGATACGCAGTATTTT. The V gene is TRBV20-1, the J gene TRBJ2-3; TRBD2 matches at 11 bases. CDR3 length: 13 amino acids. Germline values: CDR1 DFQATT, CDR2 SNEGSKA (reference sequence). Trimming cost V 6 bases and J 6 bases; bases outside gene matches: 5.

This clonotype appeared many times. V gene TRBV11-3 combines with J gene TRBJ1-6; no firm D call. Looked up from germline, CDR1 is SGHNT and CDR2 is YENEEA. Trimming stripped 5 bases from V and 10 bases from J, with 15 bases between. This CDR3 spans 14 amino acids. The CDR3 protein is CASSGRSQGSPLHF. Written as DNA, the CDR3 is TGTGCCAGCAGCGGGAGATCCCAAGGCTCACCCCTCCACTTT.

This clonotype was found many times. The chain carries TRBV28 and TRBJ2-2, with TRBD2 matching over 8 bases. The CDR3 spans 15 residues. Germline V gives CDR1 MDHEN, CDR2 SYDVKM. The V segment lost 3 bases and the J segment 5 bases; nucleotides outside the gene matches: 5. The CDR3 sequence: CASSLLAGGTGELFF. CDR3 nucleotide sequence: TGTGCCAGCAGTTTGCTCGCGGGAGGTACCGGGGAGCTGTTTTTT.

The V gene is TRBV29-1, the J gene TRBJ2-5, with TRBD1 matching 7 bases. From germline, CDR1 is SQVTM and CDR2 ANQGSEA. J was trimmed by 5 bases and V by 7 bases; bases with no gene match: 7. The CDR3 is 12 amino acids. Here the CDR3 DNA reads TGCAGCGGCGGACAGGTGCGGGAGACCCAGTACTTC. Protein product: CSGGQVRETQYF. Based on the CDR3 plus reference TRBV29-1 and TRBJ2-5, the full variable domain is SAVISQKPSRDICQRGTSLTIQCQVDSQVTMMFWYRQQPGQSLTLIATANQGSEATYESGFVIDKFPISRPNLTFSTLTVSNMSPEDSSIYLCSGGQVRETQYFGPGTRLLVL.

This clonotype was seen ten or more times. V usage is TRBV6-1 and J usage is TRBJ1-6; 10 bases align to TRBD1. Unmatched junction bases numbered 8, after V lost 5 bases and J lost 10 bases. This CDR3 contains 15 residues. Germline V lookup: CDR1 MNHNS, CDR2 SASEGT. The CDR3: CASSLNRDRGSPLHF. CDR3 sequence (DNA): TGTGCCAGCAGTCTCAATAGGGACAGGGGATCACCCCTCCACTTT.

This clonotype was observed many times. This chain joins TRBV28 and TRBJ1-4; a weak D match, TRBD1 (5 bases). With 7 bases removed from V and 4 bases from J, the gap between germline ends came to 16 bases. CDR1 and CDR2 (germline): MDHEN, SYDVKM. The CDR3 totals 15 residues. The CDR3 region is CASTHGERGNEKLFF. For the CDR3, the DNA is TGTGCCAGCACCCATGGGGAAAGGGGTAATGAAAAACTGTTTTTT.

This clonotype has ten or more counts. This chain links TRBV5-8 with TRBJ2-7; 8 nucleotides line up with TRBD1. Germline assignment: CDR1 SGHTS and CDR2 YDEGEE. The CDR3 consists of 13 residues. Germline trimming cut 4 bases from V and 6 bases from J; bases unmatched to any gene: 6. CDR3 sequence reads: CASSTRTGSEQYF. For the CDR3, the DNA is TGTGCCAGCAGCACCCGGACAGGGTCCGAGCAGTACTTC.

At least ten counts were recorded for this clonotype. The rearrangement links TRBV11-2 to TRBJ1-1, with D maybe TRBD1 (6 bases). This CDR3 comprises 13 residues. V gave up 3 bases and J gave up 3 bases, with 8 bases separating them. Germline assignment: CDR1 SGHAT and CDR2 FQNNGV. The CDR3 nucleotides are TGTGCCAGCAGCTTTAAGGGGGACACTGAAGCTTTCTTT. It translates to CASSFKGDTEAFF.

This rearrangement joins TRBV12-3 or TRBV12-4 to TRBJ2-1; D is undetermined. The length of the CDR3 is 16 residues. V was pared by 2 bases and J by 2 bases, with 13 bases between. DNA of the CDR3: TGTGCCAGCAGTTTAAGGCGGACCAGACCCTACAATGAGCAGTTCTTC. Translated, it gives CASSLRRTRPYNEQFF.

This clonotype was seen many times. The V gene is TRBV5-1, the J gene TRBJ1-1, with TRBD1 matching over 7 bases. V lost 0 bases to trimming and J lost 3 bases; unmatched junction nucleotides: 5. The CDR3 contains 15 residues. Germline values: CDR1 SGHRS, CDR2 YFSETQ. The CDR3 protein is CASSLGQGVDTEAFF. The CDR3 DNA sequence: TGCGCCAGCAGCTTGGGACAGGGTGTCGACACTGAAGCTTTCTTT.